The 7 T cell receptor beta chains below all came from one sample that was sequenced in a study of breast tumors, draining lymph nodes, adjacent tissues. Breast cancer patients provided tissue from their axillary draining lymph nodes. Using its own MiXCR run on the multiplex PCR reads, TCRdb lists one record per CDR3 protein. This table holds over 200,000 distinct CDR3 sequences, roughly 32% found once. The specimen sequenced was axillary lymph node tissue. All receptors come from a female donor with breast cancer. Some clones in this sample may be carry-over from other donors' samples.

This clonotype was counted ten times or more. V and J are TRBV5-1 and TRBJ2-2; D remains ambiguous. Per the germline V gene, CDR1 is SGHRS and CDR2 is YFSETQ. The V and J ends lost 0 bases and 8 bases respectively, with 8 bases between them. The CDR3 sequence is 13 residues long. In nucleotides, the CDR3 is TGCGCCAGCAGCTTGGGACCCAGGGGGGAGCTGTTTTTT. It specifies CASSLGPRGELFF.

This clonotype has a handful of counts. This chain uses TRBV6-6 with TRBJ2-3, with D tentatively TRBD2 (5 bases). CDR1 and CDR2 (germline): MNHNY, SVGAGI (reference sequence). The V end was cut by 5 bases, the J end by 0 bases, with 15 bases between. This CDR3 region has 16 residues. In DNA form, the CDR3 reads TGTGCCAGCAGTCACGGGGATCGCGGGAGCACAGATACGCAGTATTTT. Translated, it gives CASSHGDRGSTDTQYF.

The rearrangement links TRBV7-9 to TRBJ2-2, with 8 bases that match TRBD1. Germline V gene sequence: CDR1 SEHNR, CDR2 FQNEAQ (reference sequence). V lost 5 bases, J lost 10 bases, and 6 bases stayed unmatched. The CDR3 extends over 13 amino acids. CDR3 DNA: TGTGCCAGCAGCACAGGACAGGGTCAGGAGCTGTTTTTT. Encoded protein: CASSTGQGQELFF.

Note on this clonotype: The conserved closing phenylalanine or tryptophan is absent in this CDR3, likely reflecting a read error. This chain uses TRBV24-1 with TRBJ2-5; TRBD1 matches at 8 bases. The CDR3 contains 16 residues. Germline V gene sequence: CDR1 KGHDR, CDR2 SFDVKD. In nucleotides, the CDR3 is TGCGCCACGGGCACCAGACAGGGGCTCCAACAAGAGACCCAGTACCTC. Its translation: CATGTRQGLQQETQYL.

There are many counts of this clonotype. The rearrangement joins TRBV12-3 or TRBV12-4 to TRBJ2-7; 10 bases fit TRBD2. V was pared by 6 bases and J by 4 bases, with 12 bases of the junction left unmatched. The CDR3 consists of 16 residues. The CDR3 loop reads CASSTRGLARGYEQYF. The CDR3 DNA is TGTGCCAGCAGCACACGGGGACTAGCGAGGGGGTACGAGCAGTACTTC.

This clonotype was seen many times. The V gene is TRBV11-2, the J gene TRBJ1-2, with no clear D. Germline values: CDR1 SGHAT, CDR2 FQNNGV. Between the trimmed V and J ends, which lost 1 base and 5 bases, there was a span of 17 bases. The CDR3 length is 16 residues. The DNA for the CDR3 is TGTGCCAGCAGCTTAGGATGGGGTTCCTCAGTTTATGGCTACACCTTC. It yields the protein CASSLGWGSSVYGYTF.

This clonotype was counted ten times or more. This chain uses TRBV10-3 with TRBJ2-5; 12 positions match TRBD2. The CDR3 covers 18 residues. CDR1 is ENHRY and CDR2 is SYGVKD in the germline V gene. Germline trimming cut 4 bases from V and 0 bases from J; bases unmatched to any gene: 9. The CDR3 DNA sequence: TGTGCCATCAGTGGGGGACTAGCGGGCGAAAGGTACCAAGAGACCCAGTACTTC. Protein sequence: CAISGGLAGERYQETQYF.